The T cell receptor (beta chain) under discussion was sequenced for a study of CXCR3-negative and CXCR3-positive naive CD8 T cells. Study-level background: Sequencing brought in around 140 million TRB reads altogether, and each library got about 1.5 +/- 0.3 million.

Libraries were UMI-labeled 5' RACE TRB cDNA. One entry per CDR3 protein, without DNA, is what TCRdb gives after re-calling the 5' RACE reads. The repertoire table contains about 130,000 distinct CDR3 sequences. The germline CDR1 and CDR2 sequences are SGHKS and YYEKEE (reference sequence). The CDR3 has 16 amino acids. Naive CD8+ T cells showed CD45RO-CCR7+CD27+CD95-. The chain is built from TRBV5-5 and TRBJ2-7; the TCRdb call, TRBD2, lacks DNA for checking. The sequence was obtained from a human donor in good health. Some clones in this sample may be carry-over from other donors' samples. Sequenced: naive CXCR3- CD8+ T cells from blood. Indicated subset: CD45RO-CCR7+CD27+CD95- naive CD8+ T cells lacking CXCR3 (TNR3-). The CDR3 reads CASSYPTSGGTYEQYF.